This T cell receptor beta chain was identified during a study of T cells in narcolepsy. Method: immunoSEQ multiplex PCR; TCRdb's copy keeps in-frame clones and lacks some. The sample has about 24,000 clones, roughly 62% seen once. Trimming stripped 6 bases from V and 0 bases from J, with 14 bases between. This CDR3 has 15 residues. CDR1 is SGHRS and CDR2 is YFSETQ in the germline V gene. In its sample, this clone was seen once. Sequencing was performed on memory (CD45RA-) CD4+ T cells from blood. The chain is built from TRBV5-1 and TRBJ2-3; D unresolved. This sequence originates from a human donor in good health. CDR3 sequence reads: CASMEQRTSTDTQYF. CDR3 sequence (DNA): TGCGCCAGCATGGAACAACGTACTAGCACAGATACGCAGTATTTT.